This passage covers 2 T cell receptor beta chains from one sample sequenced in a study of early T cells in non-severe SARS-CoV-2 infection. Using its own MiXCR run on the 5' RACE reads, TCRdb lists one record per CDR3 protein. The repertoire holds about 100,000 distinct CDR3 sequences, with roughly an eighth as singletons. The specimen was whole blood. These TCRs come from an adult who was a healthcare worker with PCR-confirmed SARS-CoV-2 infection or an uninfected control (not recorded which).

This clonotype was recorded a few times. The chain couples TRBV5-4 to TRBJ2-1; D not resolved. The germline V and J ends were trimmed by 2 bases and 6 bases, with 9 bases remaining between them. Germline V lookup: CDR1 SGHNT, CDR2 YYREEE (reference sequence). The CDR3 has 13 amino acids. For the CDR3, the DNA is TGTGCCAGCAGCTTTAGCCCCCCCAATGAGCAGTTCTTC. Translating it yields CASSFSPPNEQFF.

This clonotype was detected only a few times. The V gene is TRBV20-1, the J gene TRBJ2-1, with 13 bases fitting TRBD2. The J segment lost 7 bases and the V segment lost 5 bases, leaving 8 bases of the junction unmatched. The CDR3 runs 15 residues. Germline CDR1 reads DFQATT; CDR2 reads SNEGSKA (reference sequence). CDR3 nucleotide sequence: TGCAGTGCTTTTAGACTAGCGGGGGGTAGGAATGAGCAGTTCTTC. It codes for CSAFRLAGGRNEQFF.